The clone carrying this T cell receptor beta chain was counted between two and nine times. The antigen is not known. The sample originates from a study of T cells after yellow fever vaccination. Points from the study as a whole: Boosting was followed by the reappearance of most primary-vaccination clones (around 95% CD4, roughly 90% CD8).

Germline V CDR1 and CDR2: SGHTA, FQGTGA. The V gene end was trimmed by 5 bases and the J gene end by 3 bases; junction bases not matched to a gene: 11. The CDR3 is made up of 17 amino acids. In making TCR cDNA, 5'RACE template switching added a universal primer site and UMIs to it. From the 5' RACE reads, TCRdb called clonotypes with MiXCR, one entry per CDR3 protein. The sample lists 400,000 to 450,000 distinct CDR3 sequences, 15% to 20% occurring once. V gene TRBV7-3 combines with J gene TRBJ2-2; TRBD1 agrees at 8 bases. The sample consisted of PBMCs, taken before the yellow fever booster vaccination. This TCR came from a man in his late teens or twenties who received the YFV17D yellow fever vaccine. CDR3 sequence (DNA): TGTGCCAGCAGCAACCACAACTACAGGGGGGACACCGGGGAGCTGTTTTTT. It is translated as CASSNHNYRGDTGELFF.